The source of this T cell receptor beta chain is a study of T-cell reconstitution after alpha-beta-depleted transplantation in children. Preparation of the TCRbeta library involved a method that used unique molecular identifiers. TCRdb recomputed calls from the PCR reads with MiXCR, one row per CDR3 protein. The sample has 600,000 to 700,000 distinct CDR3 sequences; approximately 16% are singletons. V was shortened by 6 bases and J by 2 bases, with 14 bases between the two germline ends. CDR3 size: 14 residues. This clonotype was counted between two and nine times. Sequences were derived from PBMCs from the stem cell graft donor, sampled from the stem cell graft. The receptor was isolated from a human donor who donated a stem cell graft to a child with acute myeloid leukemia. The rearrangement links TRBV12-3 or TRBV12-4 to TRBJ2-7; possibly TRBD1 for D (5 bases). CDR3 DNA sequence: TGTGCCAGCAGCAACCTTGGGGCTACCTACGAGCAGTACTTC. Translating it yields CASSNLGATYEQYF.